The 27 T cell receptor beta chains reported below all come from one sample, sequenced in a study of CD8 T cells in Susac syndrome. Reverse transcription used roughly 0.45 to 1 ug RNA and random hexamers. TCRdb fed the immunoSEQ multiplex PCR reads into MiXCR, producing one record per CDR3 protein. The sample holds 150,000 to 200,000 distinct CDR3 sequences; about 90% are singletons and the top ten take around 0.079%. Specimen: CD4+ T cells from PBMCs. These receptors were obtained from a human donor in good health.

CDR3 amino acids: CAWDRGFRTDTQYF. The CDR3 nucleotides read TGTGCCTGGGATAGGGGTTTTCGCACAGATACGCAGTATTTT. The chain has TRBV30 and TRBJ2-3; D is perhaps TRBD1 (5 bases). The CDR3 totals 14 residues. Germline loops: CDR1 GTSNPN, CDR2 SVGIG (reference sequence). Trimming pared 5 bases from V and 1 base from J, leaving 13 bases between.

J is TRBJ2-1 and V is TRBV6-2 or TRBV6-3; perhaps TRBD1 as D (6 bases). The germline V gene encodes CDR1 MNHEY and CDR2 SVGEGT. The CDR3 covers 12 residues. Trimming shortened V by 7 bases and J by 8 bases, and 12 bases separated the two germline ends. In nucleotides, the CDR3 is TGTGCCAGCACCAACAGGGTCCATGAGCAGTTCTTC. This gives the protein CASTNRVHEQFF.

The V and J genes are TRBV30 and TRBJ2-7; 8 bases fit TRBD1. The ends lost 2 bases at V and 6 bases at J; junction bases unmatched: 9. The CDR3 loop spans 14 amino acids. The germline V gene has CDR1 GTSNPN and CDR2 SVGIG (reference sequence). DNA for the CDR3: TGTGCCTGGAGTTTGACAGGGGCATTCGGCGAGCAGTACTTC. Residues: CAWSLTGAFGEQYF.

The genes are TRBV3-1 and TRBJ2-2, with D perhaps TRBD1 or TRBD2 (5 bases each). The CDR3 is made up of 13 amino acids. CDR1 LGHDT and CDR2 YNNKEL come from the germline V gene (reference sequence). With 8 bases removed from V and 12 bases from J, the gap between germline ends came to 19 bases. CDR3 DNA sequence: TGTGCCAGCGGCCGAGACGGGACCGTTAAGCTGTTTTTT. This translates into CASGRDGTVKLFF.

The rearrangement joins TRBV7-2 to TRBJ2-7; TRBD1 aligns across 8 bases. The CDR3 runs to 16 residues. With V trimmed by 5 bases and J by 3 bases, 12 bases remained unmatched. Per germline, CDR1 SGHTA and CDR2 FQGNSA. The CDR3 bases are TGTGCCAGCAGCCAGGGGGCGGAGTTGGGGGGCTACGAGCAGTACTTC. Its protein is CASSQGAELGGYEQYF.

The rearrangement links TRBV6-1 to TRBJ1-1; D might be TRBD1 (5 bases). V was cut by 7 bases and J by 6 bases, with 15 bases left in between. Germline assignment: CDR1 MNHNS and CDR2 SASEGT. This CDR3 is built from 13 residues. CDR3 DNA: TGTGCCAGCAACACGGAGGGACCCTCTGAAGCTTTCTTT. Residues: CASNTEGPSEAFF.

The rearrangement uses TRBV5-6 and TRBJ2-3; 9 bases are shared with TRBD2. CDR1 and CDR2 (germline): SGHDT, YYEEEE. V lost 4 bases to trimming and J lost 2 bases; unmatched junction nucleotides: 8. The CDR3 runs 16 residues. The CDR3 DNA reads TGTGCCAGCAGCCTGCGGGGGGGTCCAATCACAGATACGCAGTATTTT. This sequence encodes CASSLRGGPITDTQYF.

V gene TRBV12-3 or TRBV12-4 combines with J gene TRBJ1-2; TRBD1 aligns across 9 bases. The CDR3 loop spans 13 amino acids. After removal of 3 bases from V and 13 bases from J, the junction contained 9 bases not matched to a gene. The DNA of the CDR3 is TGTGCCAGCAGTTTCGGGACAGGGAGGGCAATCACCTTC. This gives the protein CASSFGTGRAITF.

The chain carries TRBV18 and TRBJ2-5; 7 positions agree with TRBD2. V dropped 4 bases and J dropped 1; count of bases not matched to a gene: 6. The CDR3 has 15 residues. Germline CDR1 KGHSH, CDR2 LQKENI. The CDR3 is CASSLRAGLQETQYF. DNA of the CDR3: TGTGCCAGCTCACTTCGAGCGGGGCTCCAAGAGACCCAGTACTTC.

This rearrangement joins TRBV19 to TRBJ2-7, with 8 bases matching TRBD1. The germline V gene encodes CDR1 LNHDA and CDR2 SQIVND (reference sequence). Trimming removed 4 bases from V and 1 base from J; junction bases left unmatched: 9. CDR3 size: 16 residues. The CDR3 DNA is TGTGCCAGTAGTAGTATAGGACAGGGACGGTCCTACGAGCAGTACTTC. It translates to CASSSIGQGRSYEQYF.

The chain uses TRBV20-1 and TRBJ2-2, with D perhaps being TRBD1 or TRBD2 (6 bases each). The CDR3 has 16 residues. From germline, CDR1 is DFQATT and CDR2 SNEGSKA (reference sequence). V dropped 0 bases and J dropped 4 bases, with 15 bases sitting between them. The CDR3 loop is CSARDPGARGTGELFF. CDR3 sequence (DNA): TGCAGTGCTAGAGATCCGGGGGCCCGGGGCACCGGGGAGCTGTTTTTT.

J is TRBJ1-4 and V is TRBV14, with a weak D call TRBD1 (5 bases). The CDR3 loop spans 12 amino acids. V was shortened by 10 bases and J by 6 bases, with 12 bases between the two germline ends. Germline assignment: CDR1 SGHDN and CDR2 FVKESK. This CDR3 is CATQGGDEKLFF. The CDR3 DNA follows: TGTGCCACGCAGGGTGGAGATGAAAAACTGTTTTTT.

Here the CDR3 reads CASSLGTSGRGTDTQYF. Written as DNA, the CDR3 is TGCGCCAGCAGCCTTGGGACTAGCGGGAGAGGCACAGATACGCAGTATTTT. The chain is built from TRBV5-1 and TRBJ2-3; 14 bases agree with TRBD2. The CDR3 contains 17 residues. Per the germline V gene, CDR1 is SGHRS and CDR2 is YFSETQ. With 4 bases clipped from V and 1 base from J, the junction kept 5 bases outside the gene matches.

The chain is built from TRBV4-3 and TRBJ1-2; D perhaps matches TRBD1 (5 bases). Germline assignment: CDR1 LGHNA and CDR2 YSLEER. The CDR3 has 14 amino acids. The germline V and J ends were trimmed by 1 base and 4 bases, with 10 bases remaining between them. The CDR3: CASSQGGISYGYTF. The CDR3 region has the DNA TGCGCCAGCAGCCAAGGGGGGATATCCTATGGCTACACCTTC.

This chain links TRBV5-4 with TRBJ2-7, with 7 bases aligning to TRBD1. Per the germline V gene, CDR1 is SGHNT and CDR2 is YYREEE (reference sequence). Trimming took 4 bases from V and 2 from J; bases not matched to a gene: 9. This CDR3 is built from 15 residues. CDR3 nucleotide sequence: TGTGCCAGCAGCCGAGAGACAGGGATGGCCTACGAGCAGTACTTC. This sequence encodes CASSRETGMAYEQYF.

The chain is built from TRBV9 and TRBJ1-1; tentatively, D is TRBD1 (5 bases). Looked up from germline, CDR1 is SGDLS and CDR2 is YYNGEE. The V gene lost 0 bases and the J gene lost 0 bases, with 15 bases spanning the gap. The CDR3 has 17 residues. CDR3 nucleotides: TGTGCCAGCAGCGTAGCTGGGGGAAAAGGCATGAACACTGAAGCTTTCTTT. Its protein product is CASSVAGGKGMNTEAFF.

The V gene is TRBV29-1, the J gene TRBJ2-6; 13 nucleotides match TRBD2. The CDR3 runs to 18 residues. Germline loops: CDR1 SQVTM, CDR2 ANQGSEA. Trimming cost V 6 bases and J 4 bases; bases outside gene matches: 12. The CDR3 reads CSVVLTSGRGEGANVLTF. The CDR3 bases are TGCAGCGTCGTTCTAACTAGCGGGAGGGGGGAAGGGGCCAACGTCCTGACTTTC.

This chain joins TRBV6-5 and TRBJ2-1; TRBD2 aligns across 8 bases. CDR1 and CDR2 from the germline V gene are MNHEY and SVGAGI. The CDR3 has 13 residues. J was trimmed by 9 bases and V by 10 bases; bases with no gene match: 11. The CDR3 bases are TGTGCCACCCGGGCGGGGGGTACGGTTGAGCAGTTCTTC. Amino acid sequence: CATRAGGTVEQFF.

The chain combines TRBV10-3 with TRBJ2-1, with D perhaps TRBD2 (6 bases). This CDR3 spans 17 amino acids. Looked up from germline, CDR1 is ENHRY and CDR2 is SYGVKD. Deletions cut 0 bases from V and 1 base from J, with 13 bases between. The CDR3, as DNA: TGTGCCATCAGTGAGTCGATTAACGGGAGATCCTACAATGAGCAGTTCTTC. Amino acids: CAISESINGRSYNEQFF.

The chain is built from TRBV29-1 and TRBJ1-1, with 8 bases identical to TRBD1. J was trimmed by 5 bases and V by 8 bases; bases with no gene match: 10. The CDR3 loop spans 13 amino acids. Germline V gene sequence: CDR1 SQVTM, CDR2 ANQGSEA. CDR3 in amino acids: CSLLTGVGTEAFF. Written as DNA, the CDR3 is TGCAGCCTTCTGACAGGGGTAGGTACTGAAGCTTTCTTT.

The chain employs TRBV7-9 and TRBJ2-3; D remains ambiguous. Germline loops: CDR1 SEHNR, CDR2 FQNEAQ (reference sequence). The CDR3 has 14 residues. V was clipped by 3 bases and J by 5 bases, with 12 bases between them. Here the CDR3 DNA reads TGTGCCAGCAGCTTCGCCGGACCGTTAGATACGCAGTATTTT. It translates to CASSFAGPLDTQYF.

The chain links TRBV29-1 to TRBJ1-1, with D unresolved. The germline V gene has CDR1 SQVTM and CDR2 ANQGSEA. This CDR3 contains 10 residues. The V and J ends lost 4 bases and 7 bases respectively, with 7 bases between them. The DNA for the CDR3 is TGCAGCGTTGGGGGTGATGAAGCTTTCTTT. It is translated as CSVGGDEAFF.

CDR3: CASSADRDEETQYF. Written as DNA, the CDR3 is TGTGCCAGCAGTGCAGACAGGGACGAAGAGACCCAGTACTTC. The chain is built from TRBV28 and TRBJ2-5; 7 bases match TRBD1. The V and J ends lost 5 bases and 3 bases, in that order; junction bases with no gene match: 6. The germline gives CDR1 MDHEN, CDR2 SYDVKM. This CDR3 spans 14 amino acids. Full variable domain (outside the CDR3, taken from reference TRBV28 and TRBJ2-5): DVKVTQSSRYLVKRTGEKVFLECVQDMDHENMFWYRQDPGLGLRLIYFSYDVKMKEKGDIPEGYSVSREKKERFSLILESASTNQTSMYLCASSADRDEETQYFGPGTRLLVL.

The chain is built from TRBV6-5 and TRBJ2-1, with 10 bases that match TRBD2. Losses at the gene ends were 6 bases for V and 7 bases for J; bases not matched to a gene: 9. The germline CDR1 and CDR2 sequences are MNHEY and SVGAGI. This CDR3 is built from 15 residues. CDR3: CASSLTSGLVNEQFF. In DNA, the CDR3 is TGTGCCAGCAGCCTGACTAGCGGGTTGGTGAATGAGCAGTTCTTC.

The V gene is TRBV10-2, the J gene TRBJ2-7; D is undetermined. Trimming pared 6 bases from V and 6 bases from J, leaving 9 bases between. The CDR3 spans 11 residues. Germline loops: CDR1 WSHSY, CDR2 SAAADI. CDR3 DNA: TGCGCCAGCAGCCGTTGGGCCGAGCAGTACTTC. This encodes CASSRWAEQYF.

The chain uses TRBV7-2 and TRBJ2-3; 10 bases match TRBD2. Germline V gene lookup returns CDR1 SGHTA and CDR2 FQGNSA. The CDR3 is 12 amino acids. V trimming: 5 bases; J trimming: 14 bases; junction bases outside the gene matches: 7. CDR3: CASSQLAGKLYF. The CDR3 DNA is TGTGCCAGCAGCCAACTAGCGGGGAAGCTGTATTTT.

The chain is built from TRBV9 and TRBJ2-5, with D perhaps given as TRBD1 or TRBD2 (5 bases each). Germline V gene sequence: CDR1 SGDLS, CDR2 YYNGEE. The CDR3 has 14 residues. V lost 3 bases to trimming and J lost 5 bases, with 14 bases between them. This CDR3 is CASSEGPPRETQYF. The CDR3 DNA sequence: TGTGCCAGCAGCGAGGGACCACCTCGGGAGACCCAGTACTTC.